Following are 28 T cell receptor beta chains from one sample sequenced in a study of blood T cell repertoires in COVID-19. The protocol was immunoSEQ multiplex PCR, while the TCRdb copy is restricted to in-frame clones and leaves out a portion. Here the sample spans 160,000 or so clones, 70% to 90% being singletons. Sample: PBMCs or T cells enriched from blood (not recorded which). The receptors here all came from a man aged 35-49 years who had recovered from COVID-19.

This clone was seen a handful of times. This chain uses TRBV6-5 with TRBJ2-3; 13 positions match TRBD2. The CDR3 runs to 15 residues. Germline CDR1 and CDR2: MNHEY and SVGAGI. The junction had 5 bases not matched to a gene; V was cut back by 5 bases and J by 6 bases. CDR3 residues: CASSRLAGGGDTQYF. The DNA of the CDR3 is TGTGCCAGCAGTCGACTAGCGGGGGGTGGGGATACGCAGTATTTT.

The CDR3 loop is CASSQTRGFNYGYTF. CDR3 bases: TGTGCCAGCAGCCAAACAAGGGGGTTTAACTATGGCTACACCTTC. The chain employs TRBV27 and TRBJ1-2, with a tentative D call TRBD1 (6 bases). This CDR3 has 15 amino acids. The ends were cut back, 6 bases at V and 1 base at J, with 15 bases in the middle. Per germline, CDR1 MNHEY and CDR2 SMNVEV (reference sequence).

This chain joins TRBV19 and TRBJ2-7, with D tentatively TRBD1 (5 bases). There are 13 residues in the CDR3. V was shortened by 4 bases and J by 4 bases, with 11 bases between the two germline ends. Germline values: CDR1 LNHDA, CDR2 SQIVND (reference sequence). The CDR3 nucleotides are TGTGCCAGTAGTAACCAGGGTGGTTACGAGCAGTACTTC. Protein sequence: CASSNQGGYEQYF.

The V gene is TRBV3-1 (or the pseudogene TRBV3-2), the J gene TRBJ1-6; 8 bases line up with TRBD1. There are 15 residues in the CDR3. Germline V gives CDR1 LGHDT, CDR2 YNNKEL (reference sequence). V shed 3 bases and J 8 bases; nucleotides not matched to a gene: 6. CDR3: CASSQRTGSHSPLHF. In nucleotides, the CDR3 is TGTGCCAGCAGCCAGAGGACAGGGTCCCATTCACCCCTCCACTTT.

The rearrangement joins TRBV7-3 to TRBJ2-5, with D unclear. CDR3 length: 13 residues. V shed 4 bases and J shed 3 bases, with 9 bases lying between them. Germline V lookup: CDR1 SGHTA, CDR2 FQGTGA. The CDR3 region has the DNA TGTGCCAGCAGCTCTACTCCTAAAGAGACCCAGTACTTC. It encodes CASSSTPKETQYF.

This chain uses TRBV10-3 with TRBJ2-1; 7 bases agree with TRBD1. The J segment lost 0 bases and the V segment lost 7 bases, leaving 6 bases of the junction unmatched. Germline assignment: CDR1 ENHRY and CDR2 SYGVKD. CDR3 length: 15 amino acids. The CDR3 reads CAINQDRSSYNEQFF. The CDR3 bases are TGTGCCATCAACCAGGACAGGAGCTCCTACAATGAGCAGTTCTTC.

V usage is TRBV20-1 and J usage is TRBJ1-2; a possible D gene is TRBD1 (5 bases). Trimming left V 3 bases short and J 4 bases short, with 21 bases between. Germline CDR1 is DFQATT and CDR2 is SNEGSKA (reference sequence). The CDR3 runs to 16 residues. The DNA of the CDR3 is TGCAGTGCTAGTAGAGGGCAGGGTAGCGGGAGCTATGGCTACACCTTC. Translating it yields CSASRGQGSGSYGYTF.

The chain employs TRBV6-1 and TRBJ2-7; no firm D call. This CDR3 contains 15 residues. CDR1 is MNHNS, CDR2 SASEGT, per germline. Trimming took 1 base from V and 3 from J, leaving 13 bases between them. CDR3 nucleotides: TGTGCCAGCAGTGAAGGGTTCTATATTAACTACGAGCAGTACTTC. It yields the protein CASSEGFYINYEQYF.

The V and J genes are TRBV19 and TRBJ2-3; TRBD2 matches 8 bases. This CDR3 is 16 amino acids long. The germline gives CDR1 LNHDA, CDR2 SQIVND (reference sequence). V shed 7 bases, J shed 3 bases, and the junction held 12 bases outside the gene matches. For the CDR3, the DNA is TGTGCCAGTACAGACGGGGGGGCCGTGGGGACAGATACGCAGTATTTT. Translation: CASTDGGAVGTDTQYF.

The rearrangement joins TRBV5-1 to TRBJ2-3; no clear D. With 0 bases removed from V and 6 bases from J, the gap between germline ends came to 5 bases. The CDR3 spans 12 residues. Per germline, CDR1 SGHRS and CDR2 YFSETQ. The CDR3 sequence: CASSLARDTQYF. CDR3 DNA sequence: TGCGCCAGCAGCTTGGCCAGGGATACGCAGTATTTT. The whole variable domain, filled in from reference TRBV5-1 and TRBJ2-3, reads KAGVTQTPRYLIKTRGQQVTLSCSPISGHRSVSWYQQTPGQGLQFLFEYFSETQRNKGNFPGRFSGRQFSNSRSEMNVSTLELGDSALYLCASSLARDTQYFGPGTRLTVL.

This chain connects TRBV18 to TRBJ1-2, with 7 bases lining up with TRBD1. CDR1 is KGHSH and CDR2 is LQKENI in the germline V gene. Losses at the gene ends were 4 bases for V and 6 bases for J; bases not matched to a gene: 5. This CDR3 contains 13 residues. In DNA form, the CDR3 reads TGTGCCAGCTCACTTAGGACAGGTGATGGCTACACCTTC. It specifies CASSLRTGDGYTF.

This chain connects TRBV7-9 to TRBJ2-5; weak D call: TRBD2 (6 bases). The germline gives CDR1 SEHNR, CDR2 FQNEAQ (reference sequence). The CDR3 sequence is 14 residues long. With 3 bases removed from V and 3 bases from J, the gap between germline ends came to 11 bases. CDR3 region: CASSLTGTEETQYF. CDR3 bases: TGTGCCAGCAGCTTGACCGGGACTGAAGAGACCCAGTACTTC. Full variable domain (missing parts from reference TRBV7-9 and TRBJ2-5): DTGVSQNPRHKITKRGQNVTFRCDPISEHNRLYWYRQTLGQGPEFLTYFQNEAQLEKSRLLSDRFSAERPKGSFSTLEIQRTEQGDSAMYLCASSLTGTEETQYFGPGTRLLVL.

The CDR3: CASSQVGTGSYGYTF. The DNA of the CDR3 is TGTGCCAGCAGCCAAGTCGGGACAGGGAGCTATGGCTACACCTTC. The gene calls are TRBV3-1 (or the pseudogene TRBV3-2) and TRBJ1-2; TRBD1 aligns across 9 bases. Trimming took 1 base from V and 4 from J; bases not matched to a gene: 4. CDR3 length: 15 residues. Germline V gives CDR1 LGHDT, CDR2 YNNKEL (reference sequence).

The rearrangement links TRBV5-1 to TRBJ1-4; tentative D call: TRBD1 (5 bases). The V and J ends lost 4 bases and 4 bases respectively, with 11 bases between them. CDR1 and CDR2 from the germline V gene are SGHRS and YFSETQ. This CDR3 region has 14 residues. The CDR3 sequence: CASSPGTHNEKLFF. CDR3 in DNA: TGCGCCAGCAGCCCCGGGACTCATAATGAAAAACTGTTTTTT.

This chain uses TRBV3-1 (or the pseudogene TRBV3-2) with TRBJ2-7, with D maybe TRBD2 (5 bases). The CDR3 is 13 residues long. In germline, CDR1 is LGHDT, CDR2 YNNKEL (reference sequence). Trimming removed 4 bases at V and 2 bases at J, with 9 bases between. CDR3 DNA sequence: TGTGCCAGCAGCCGAGGGAATACCTACGAGCAGTACTTC. This sequence encodes CASSRGNTYEQYF.

The V call is TRBV6-2 or TRBV6-3, the J call TRBJ2-2; TRBD2 might be the D (5 bases). V lost 2 bases, J lost 5 bases, and 15 bases lay in between. The CDR3 sequence is 16 residues long. Germline CDR1 MNHEY, CDR2 SVGEGT. CDR3 in amino acids: CASSYRGGSSTGELFF. The CDR3 DNA is TGTGCCAGCAGTTACCGTGGCGGGTCCAGTACCGGGGAGCTGTTTTTT.

The J gene is TRBJ2-3, the V gene TRBV5-1, with D tentatively TRBD2 (5 bases). V lost 0 bases, J lost 4 bases, and 6 bases lay in between. This CDR3 has 13 amino acids. CDR1 and CDR2 (germline): SGHRS, YFSETQ. CDR3 sequence: CASSLAGADTQYF. The CDR3 nucleotides are TGCGCCAGCAGCTTGGCCGGGGCAGATACGCAGTATTTT.

The chain joins TRBV7-2 to TRBJ2-1; TRBD2 might be the D (7 bases). Germline CDR1 SGHTA, CDR2 FQGNSA. The CDR3 spans 16 residues. The ends were cut back, 1 base at V and 8 bases at J, with 18 bases in the middle. CDR3 residues: CASSLVGRGADDEQFF. The DNA of the CDR3 is TGTGCCAGCAGCTTAGTCGGCCGGGGGGCCGATGATGAGCAGTTCTTC.

The sample holds a few counts of this clone. The chain carries TRBV19 and TRBJ1-2; D is unclear. V was pared by 4 bases and J by 8 bases, with 8 bases between. The CDR3 consists of 11 residues. Germline V gene sequence: CDR1 LNHDA, CDR2 SQIVND (reference sequence). The CDR3 bases are TGTGCCAGTAGTAACATTATCGGCTACACCTTC. Encoded protein: CASSNIIGYTF.

J is TRBJ2-2 and V is TRBV21-1; no check of the table's D call, TRBD1, against the DNA was made. TRBV21-1 is classified as a pseudogene. This CDR3 is 11 amino acids long. CDR3 residues: CASRGQGTLFF. The CDR3 bases are TGTGCCAGCAGGGGACAGGGCACGCTGTTTTTT.

The CDR3 region is CASSLIGAGANVLTF. CDR3 in DNA: TGCGCCAGCAGCTTAATCGGGGCTGGGGCCAACGTCCTGACTTTC. The V gene is TRBV5-1, the J gene TRBJ2-6; a weak D match, TRBD2 (5 bases). From germline, CDR1 is SGHRS and CDR2 YFSETQ. There are 15 residues in the CDR3. V shed 2 bases and J shed 2 bases, with 8 bases lying between them.

The chain has TRBV6-6 and TRBJ1-1; TRBD1 matches 8 bases. There are 15 residues in the CDR3. V trimming: 7 bases; J trimming: 1 base; junction bases outside the gene matches: 8. Looked up from germline, CDR1 is MNHNY and CDR2 is SVGAGI (reference sequence). CDR3 sequence reads: CASKDGQGRNTEAFF. CDR3 coding DNA: TGTGCCAGCAAGGACGGACAGGGAAGGAACACTGAAGCTTTCTTT.

J is TRBJ2-4 and V is TRBV6-5, with 13 bases aligning to TRBD2. Germline trimming cut 7 bases from V and 4 bases from J; bases unmatched to any gene: 4. CDR3 size: 15 residues. Germline CDR1 is MNHEY and CDR2 is SVGAGI. Here the CDR3 reads CASTTGLAGKNIQYF. The CDR3 nucleotides are TGTGCCAGCACCACGGGACTAGCGGGGAAAAACATTCAGTACTTC.

The V and J genes are TRBV5-1 and TRBJ2-3, with D uncertain. This CDR3 comprises 12 residues. CDR1 is SGHRS and CDR2 is YFSETQ in the germline V gene. The V end lost 2 bases, the J end lost 6 bases, and 7 bases lay between the germline ends. The CDR3 coding sequence is TGCGCCAGCAGCTTAATAGAGGATACGCAGTATTTT. It encodes CASSLIEDTQYF.

The V gene is TRBV6-1, the J gene TRBJ2-3; D may be TRBD1 (6 bases). CDR3 length: 13 amino acids. V lost 6 bases and J lost 7, with 14 bases in between. Germline V gene sequence: CDR1 MNHNS, CDR2 SASEGT. The CDR3 reads CASSSPRGYTQYF. The CDR3, as DNA: TGTGCCAGCAGCTCTCCCAGGGGCTATACGCAGTATTTT.

The chain is built from TRBV2 and TRBJ2-5, with D possibly being TRBD2 (5 bases). CDR1 SNHLY and CDR2 FYNNEI come from the germline V gene. The CDR3 extends over 14 amino acids. Trimming shortened V by 8 bases and J by 5 bases, and 18 bases separated the two germline ends. DNA for the CDR3: TGTGCCAGCCTTCGGACTGTCAGTTTCGAGACCCAGTACTTC. It codes for CASLRTVSFETQYF. Full variable domain (remainder filled in from reference TRBV2 and TRBJ2-5): EPEVTQTPSHQVTQMGQEVILRCVPISNHLYFYWYRQILGQKVEFLVSFYNNEISEKSEIFDDQFSVERPDGSNFTLKIRSTKLEDSAMYFCASLRTVSFETQYFGPGTRLLVL.

This sequence joins TRBV10-3 and TRBJ1-5; D possibly corresponds to TRBD1 (5 bases). Germline assignment: CDR1 ENHRY and CDR2 SYGVKD. V lost 0 bases, J lost 2 bases, and 8 bases lay in between. The CDR3 runs 15 residues. The CDR3 region is CAISESGAGNQPQHF. The CDR3 nucleotides are TGTGCCATCAGTGAGTCTGGGGCAGGCAATCAGCCCCAGCATTTT.

The chain couples TRBV9 to TRBJ1-2; 9 bases agree with TRBD1. CDR1 SGDLS and CDR2 YYNGEE come from the germline V gene. CDR3 length: 18 amino acids. V was clipped by 3 bases and J by 1 base; unmatched bases: 13. The CDR3 DNA reads TGTGCCAGCAGCGACCCTTCGCAACGGGACAGGGTTAACTATGGCTACACCTTC. This encodes CASSDPSQRDRVNYGYTF.